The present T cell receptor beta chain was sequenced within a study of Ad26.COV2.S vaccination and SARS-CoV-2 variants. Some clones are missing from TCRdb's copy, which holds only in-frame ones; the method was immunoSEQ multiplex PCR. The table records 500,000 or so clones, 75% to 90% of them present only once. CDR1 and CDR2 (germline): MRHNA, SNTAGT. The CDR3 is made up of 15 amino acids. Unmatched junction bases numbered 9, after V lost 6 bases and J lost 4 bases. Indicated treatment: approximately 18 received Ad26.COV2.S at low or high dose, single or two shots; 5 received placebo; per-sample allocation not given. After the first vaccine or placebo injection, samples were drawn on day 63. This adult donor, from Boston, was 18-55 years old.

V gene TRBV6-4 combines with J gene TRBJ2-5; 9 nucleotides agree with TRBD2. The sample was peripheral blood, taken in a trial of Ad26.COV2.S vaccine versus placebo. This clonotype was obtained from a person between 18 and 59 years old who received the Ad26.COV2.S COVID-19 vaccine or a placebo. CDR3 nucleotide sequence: TGTGCCAGCAGCCAGGGACTAGCAAAGGGAGAGACCCAGTACTTC. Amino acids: CASSQGLAKGETQYF.